Included here is one TCR beta chain sequence, with context. Trimming took 3 bases from V and 8 from J; bases not matched to a gene: 6. Germline V gene lookup returns CDR1 DFQATT and CDR2 SNEGSKA (reference sequence). This CDR3 spans 14 amino acids. Unique molecular identifiers featured in how the TCRbeta library was prepared. TCRdb re-derived calls from the PCR reads in MiXCR, one entry per CDR3 protein. The sample contains about 980,000 distinct CDR3 sequences, about 29% of which appear only once. These data originate in a study of T-cell reconstitution after alpha-beta-depleted transplantation in children.

The V gene is TRBV20-1, the J gene TRBJ1-4; the match to TRBD1 covers 10 bases. The starting material was PBMCs, mostly from graft donor cells, obtained 360 days after TCRalphabeta/CD19-depleted stem cell transplant. The TCR was taken from a boy in the first two years of life who had a stem cell transplant for SCID, so the T cells may come from the graft donor. CDR3 protein: CSARRTGQGEKLFF. Written as DNA, the CDR3 is TGCAGTGCTAGGCGGACGGGACAGGGGGAAAAACTGTTTTTT.